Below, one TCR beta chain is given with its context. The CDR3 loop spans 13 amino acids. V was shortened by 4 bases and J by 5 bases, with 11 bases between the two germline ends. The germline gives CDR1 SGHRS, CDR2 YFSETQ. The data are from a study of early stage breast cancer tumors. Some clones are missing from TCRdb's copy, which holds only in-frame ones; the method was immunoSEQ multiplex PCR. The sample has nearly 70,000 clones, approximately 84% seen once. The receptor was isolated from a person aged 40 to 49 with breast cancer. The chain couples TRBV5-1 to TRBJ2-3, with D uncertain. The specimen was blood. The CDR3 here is CASSGIVGDTQYF. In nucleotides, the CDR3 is TGCGCCAGCAGCGGGATCGTAGGAGATACGCAGTATTTT. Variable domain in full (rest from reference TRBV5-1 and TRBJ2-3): KAGVTQTPRYLIKTRGQQVTLSCSPISGHRSVSWYQQTPGQGLQFLFEYFSETQRNKGNFPGRFSGRQFSNSRSEMNVSTLELGDSALYLCASSGIVGDTQYFGPGTRLTVL.